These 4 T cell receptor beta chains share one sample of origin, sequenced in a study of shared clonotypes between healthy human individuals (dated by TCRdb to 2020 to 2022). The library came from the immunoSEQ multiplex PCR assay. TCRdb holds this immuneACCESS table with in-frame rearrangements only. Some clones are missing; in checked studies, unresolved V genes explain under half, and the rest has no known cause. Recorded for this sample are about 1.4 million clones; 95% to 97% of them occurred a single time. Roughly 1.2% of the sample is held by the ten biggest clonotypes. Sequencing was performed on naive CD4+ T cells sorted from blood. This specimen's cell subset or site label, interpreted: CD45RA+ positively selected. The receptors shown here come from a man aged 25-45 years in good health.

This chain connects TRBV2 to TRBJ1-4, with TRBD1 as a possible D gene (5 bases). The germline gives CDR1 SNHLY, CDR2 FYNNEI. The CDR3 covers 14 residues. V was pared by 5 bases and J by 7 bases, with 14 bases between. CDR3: CASSLEGTGEKLFF. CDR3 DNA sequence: TGTGCCAGCAGTCTGGAGGGGACGGGTGAAAAACTGTTTTTT.

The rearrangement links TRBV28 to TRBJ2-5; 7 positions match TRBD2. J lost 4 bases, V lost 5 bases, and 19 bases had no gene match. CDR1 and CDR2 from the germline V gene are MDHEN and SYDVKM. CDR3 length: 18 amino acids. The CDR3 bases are TGTGCCAGCAGTCCATCGTTTGGACTAGGTTCTCTTTCAGAGACCCAGTACTTC. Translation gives CASSPSFGLGSLSETQYF.

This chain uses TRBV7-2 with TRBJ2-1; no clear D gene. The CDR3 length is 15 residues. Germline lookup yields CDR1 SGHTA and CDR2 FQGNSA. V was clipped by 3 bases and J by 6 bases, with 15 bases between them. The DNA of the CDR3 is TGTGCCAGCAGCTTTAACCCAATTGGGCTCAATGAGCAGTTCTTC. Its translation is CASSFNPIGLNEQFF.

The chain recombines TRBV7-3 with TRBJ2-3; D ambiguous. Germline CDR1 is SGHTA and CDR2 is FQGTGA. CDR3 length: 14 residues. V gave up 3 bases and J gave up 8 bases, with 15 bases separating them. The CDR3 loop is CASSLDPRASTQYF. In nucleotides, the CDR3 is TGTGCCAGCAGCTTGGATCCCCGTGCGAGTACGCAGTATTTT.